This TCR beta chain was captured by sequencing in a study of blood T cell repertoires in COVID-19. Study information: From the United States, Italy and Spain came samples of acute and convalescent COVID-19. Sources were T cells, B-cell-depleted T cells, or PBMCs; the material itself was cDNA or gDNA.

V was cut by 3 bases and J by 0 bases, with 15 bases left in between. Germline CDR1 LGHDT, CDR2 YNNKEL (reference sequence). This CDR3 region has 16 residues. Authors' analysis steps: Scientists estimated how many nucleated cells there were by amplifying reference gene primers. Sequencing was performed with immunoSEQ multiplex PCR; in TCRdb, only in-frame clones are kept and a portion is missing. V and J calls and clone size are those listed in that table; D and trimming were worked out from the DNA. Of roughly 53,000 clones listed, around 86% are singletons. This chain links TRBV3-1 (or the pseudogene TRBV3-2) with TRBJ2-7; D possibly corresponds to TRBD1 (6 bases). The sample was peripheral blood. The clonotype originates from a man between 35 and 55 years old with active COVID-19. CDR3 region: CASSHLVTGYSYEQYF. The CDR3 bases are TGTGCCAGCAGCCACCTGGTAACAGGGTACTCCTACGAGCAGTACTTC.